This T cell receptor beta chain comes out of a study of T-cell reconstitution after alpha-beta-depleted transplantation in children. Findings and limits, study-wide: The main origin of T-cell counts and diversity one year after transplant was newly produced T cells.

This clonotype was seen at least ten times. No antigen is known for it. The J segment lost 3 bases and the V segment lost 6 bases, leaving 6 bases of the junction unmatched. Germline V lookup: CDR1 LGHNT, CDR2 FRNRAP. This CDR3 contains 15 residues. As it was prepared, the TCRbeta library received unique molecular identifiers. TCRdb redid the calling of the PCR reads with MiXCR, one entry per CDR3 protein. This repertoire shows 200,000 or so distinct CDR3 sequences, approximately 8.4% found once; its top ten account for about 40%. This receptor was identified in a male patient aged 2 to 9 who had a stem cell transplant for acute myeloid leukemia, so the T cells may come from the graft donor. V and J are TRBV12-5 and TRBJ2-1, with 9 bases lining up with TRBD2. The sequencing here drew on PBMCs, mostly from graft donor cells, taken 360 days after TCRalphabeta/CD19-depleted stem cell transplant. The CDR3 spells CASGLGLAVYNEQFF. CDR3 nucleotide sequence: TGTGCTAGTGGCCTGGGACTAGCCGTCTACAATGAGCAGTTCTTC.